This T cell receptor (beta chain) derives from a study of response to subunit inactivated influenza vaccine. General study findings and limits: Each seasonal flu vaccination may recruit only limited new T cells, authors suggested.

TCRdb recomputed calls from the RT-PCR reads with MiXCR, one row per CDR3 protein. The sample yields about 520,000 distinct CDR3 sequences, approximately 7.2% seen once. This clonotype showed up just a few times. Its antigen is not known. Material: PBMCs from blood, obtained roughly 24 months after vaccination. The receptor's source is a man between 50 and 70 years old who received an inactivated influenza vaccine.

CDR3: CASSLADLAGGEQFF. The CDR3 DNA sequence: TGCGCCAGCAGCTTGGCCGACCTAGCGGGCGGTGAGCAGTTCTTC. The V gene is TRBV5-1, the J gene TRBJ2-1; 8 bases are a match to TRBD2. The junction had 8 bases not matched to a gene; V was cut back by 0 bases and J by 9 bases. Germline values: CDR1 SGHRS, CDR2 YFSETQ. The CDR3 is 15 residues long.